The TCR beta chain described here comes from a study of cytomegalovirus exposure and HLA in healthy donors. V was trimmed by 5 bases and J by 4 bases, leaving 17 bases between them. The V gene's germline CDR1 is SGHNT and CDR2 YENEEA. This CDR3 is built from 15 residues. 60 Vbeta and 13 Jbeta primers were used in PCR. Here immunoSEQ multiplex PCR was the method, and the copy in TCRdb shows in-frame clones only, minus some. This sample has hundreds of thousands of clones, with more than 60% found just once. The source material was PBMCs. The origin of this receptor is a woman aged 25 to 39 in good health and CMV-seronegative. The chain has TRBV11-3 and TRBJ1-2; D is uncertain. The CDR3 region is CASSGTRADIYGYTF. CDR3 bases: TGTGCCAGCAGCGGCACGAGGGCCGATATCTATGGCTACACCTTC.